The rows below give T cell receptor beta chains drawn from one sample of a study of STAT5B mutations in CD4+ large granular lymphocyte leukemia. The data were produced by immunoSEQ multiplex PCR, yet TCRdb's version contains in-frame clones alone and is incomplete. The sample has about 48,000 clones, roughly 72% seen once. What was sequenced was CD4+ T cells from blood buffy coats. Receptors were obtained from a human donor in good health. Both conserved end residues are part of each CDR3. The order of the fields is V gene, clone size, D gene, J gene, CDR3 protein, CDR3 DNA. The D gene is left open where the match is weak. A clone size is listed for some rows: how often the clone was seen (once, few, many), or a class if it is expanded.

v_call: TRBV5-8
clone_size: .
d_call: TRBD1
j_call: TRBJ1-1
cdr3_aa: CASSAVTGANTEAFF
cdr3_nt: TGTGCCAGCAGCGCCGTTACAGGGGCGAACACTGAAGCTTTCTTT

v_call: TRBV6-1
clone_size: .
d_call: .
j_call: TRBJ1-5
cdr3_aa: CASSESAGVWQPQHF
cdr3_nt: TGTGCCAGCAGTGAAAGTGCCGGGGTTTGGCAGCCCCAGCATTTT

v_call: TRBV27
clone_size: .
d_call: .
j_call: TRBJ2-4
cdr3_aa: CASSPLAKNIQYF
cdr3_nt: TGTGCCAGCAGCCCGCTAGCCAAAAACATTCAGTACTTC

v_call: TRBV9
clone_size: .
d_call: .
j_call: TRBJ2-5
cdr3_aa: CASSVGLYGSQYF
cdr3_nt: TGTGCCAGCAGCGTGGGTCTGTACGGGTCCCAGTACTTC

v_call: TRBV19
clone_size: .
d_call: TRBD1
j_call: TRBJ1-5
cdr3_aa: CASSVQGGSNQPQHF
cdr3_nt: TGTGCCAGTAGTGTACAGGGGGGTAGCAATCAGCCCCAGCATTTT

v_call: TRBV28
clone_size: few
d_call: .
j_call: TRBJ1-5
cdr3_aa: CASSKALANQPQHF
cdr3_nt: TGTGCCAGCAGTAAGGCCCTGGCTAATCAGCCCCAGCATTTT

v_call: TRBV5-1
clone_size: .
d_call: TRBD2
j_call: TRBJ2-2
cdr3_aa: CASSFSGGAGTGELFF
cdr3_nt: TGCGCCAGCAGCTTTAGCGGGGGGGCCGGCACCGGGGAGCTGTTTTTT

v_call: TRBV28
clone_size: .
d_call: .
j_call: TRBJ2-1
cdr3_aa: CASSQRTPPEQFF
cdr3_nt: TGTGCCAGCAGTCAACGGACGCCTCCCGAGCAGTTCTTC

v_call: TRBV7-9
clone_size: .
d_call: .
j_call: TRBJ2-5
cdr3_aa: CASSLGEQETQYF
cdr3_nt: TGTGCCAGCAGCCTAGGAGAACAAGAGACCCAGTACTTC

v_call: TRBV5-1
clone_size: .
d_call: .
j_call: TRBJ1-1
cdr3_aa: CASSLEGGLGTEAFF
cdr3_nt: TGCGCCAGCAGCTTGGAGGGGGGGCTGGGCACTGAAGCTTTCTTT

v_call: TRBV5-1
clone_size: .
d_call: .
j_call: TRBJ1-1
cdr3_aa: CASSLMAGTEAFF
cdr3_nt: TGCGCCAGCAGCTTGATGGCGGGCACTGAAGCTTTCTTT

v_call: TRBV28
clone_size: .
d_call: TRBD1
j_call: TRBJ1-1
cdr3_aa: CASSGQDASPMNTEAFF
cdr3_nt: TGTGCCAGCAGCGGACAGGACGCTTCCCCCATGAACACTGAAGCTTTCTTT

v_call: TRBV30
clone_size: .
d_call: TRBD1
j_call: TRBJ2-2
cdr3_aa: CAWSARDRARELFF
cdr3_nt: TGTGCCTGGAGTGCCCGGGACAGGGCCAGGGAGCTGTTTTTT

v_call: TRBV27
clone_size: .
d_call: .
j_call: TRBJ1-1
cdr3_aa: CASSIDVNTEAFF
cdr3_nt: TGTGCCAGCAGTATCGACGTGAACACTGAAGCTTTCTTT

v_call: TRBV19
clone_size: few
d_call: .
j_call: TRBJ1-2
cdr3_aa: CASSSRSETIGGYTF
cdr3_nt: TGTGCCAGTAGTTCCCGAAGTGAGACTATTGGTGGCTACACCTTC

v_call: TRBV5-4
clone_size: .
d_call: TRBD1
j_call: TRBJ2-7
cdr3_aa: CASSLQGVHGEQYF
cdr3_nt: TGTGCCAGCAGCCTACAGGGGGTCCACGGGGAGCAGTACTTC

v_call: TRBV5-4
clone_size: .
d_call: TRBD2
j_call: TRBJ2-2
cdr3_aa: CASSPGASSGGAGGELFF
cdr3_nt: TGTGCCAGCAGCCCCGGCGCCTCTAGCGGGGGGGCCGGCGGGGAGCTGTTTTTT

v_call: TRBV18
clone_size: .
d_call: TRBD1
j_call: TRBJ1-1
cdr3_aa: CASSVTGGDMFEAFF
cdr3_nt: TGTGCCAGCTCAGTTACAGGGGGCGACATGTTTGAAGCTTTCTTT

v_call: TRBV5-4
clone_size: .
d_call: .
j_call: TRBJ2-3
cdr3_aa: CASSLGASTTLSTDTQYF
cdr3_nt: TGTGCCAGCAGCTTGGGGGCTTCGACCACCCTTAGCACAGATACGCAGTATTTT

v_call: TRBV7-9
clone_size: few
d_call: .
j_call: TRBJ1-1
cdr3_aa: CASSSGSATEAFF
cdr3_nt: TGTGCCAGCAGCTCGGGGTCGGCCACTGAAGCTTTCTTT

v_call: TRBV30
clone_size: few
d_call: TRBD1
j_call: TRBJ1-2
cdr3_aa: CAWDRDSRGYTF
cdr3_nt: TGTGCCTGGGACCGGGACAGCCGTGGCTACACCTTC

v_call: TRBV2
clone_size: .
d_call: .
j_call: TRBJ2-2
cdr3_aa: CASSGQFGELFF
cdr3_nt: TGTGCCAGCAGTGGCCAGTTCGGGGAGCTGTTTTTT

v_call: TRBV7-9
clone_size: .
d_call: .
j_call: TRBJ1-2
cdr3_aa: CASRNRAANYGYTF
cdr3_nt: TGTGCCAGCCGAAACAGGGCGGCTAACTATGGCTACACCTTC

v_call: TRBV18
clone_size: .
d_call: .
j_call: TRBJ2-3
cdr3_aa: CASSPGLDTQYF
cdr3_nt: TGTGCCAGCTCACCGGGTTTAGATACGCAGTATTTT

v_call: TRBV5-6
clone_size: .
d_call: TRBD1
j_call: TRBJ2-3
cdr3_aa: CASGRGTTDTQYF
cdr3_nt: TGTGCCAGCGGCAGGGGGACCACAGATACGCAGTATTTT

v_call: TRBV11-2
clone_size: .
d_call: .
j_call: TRBJ2-1
cdr3_aa: CASSLAGPSYNEQFF
cdr3_nt: TGTGCCAGCAGCTTAGCCGGGCCAAGCTACAATGAGCAGTTCTTC

v_call: TRBV19
clone_size: .
d_call: TRBD1
j_call: TRBJ2-1
cdr3_aa: CASSINPWDRGYNEQFF
cdr3_nt: TGTGCCAGTAGTATTAACCCCTGGGACAGGGGTTACAATGAGCAGTTCTTC

v_call: TRBV28
clone_size: few
d_call: .
j_call: TRBJ1-5
cdr3_aa: CASTRGGDQPQHF
cdr3_nt: TGTGCCAGCACCCGGGGGGGGGACCAGCCCCAGCATTTT

v_call: TRBV7-9
clone_size: .
d_call: TRBD2
j_call: TRBJ2-1
cdr3_aa: CASAASGGYNEQFF
cdr3_nt: TGTGCCAGCGCCGCTAGCGGGGGGTACAATGAGCAGTTCTTC

v_call: TRBV7-3
clone_size: .
d_call: TRBD2
j_call: TRBJ2-5
cdr3_aa: CASSIVAGPQETQYF
cdr3_nt: TGTGCCAGCAGCATCGTAGCGGGTCCCCAAGAGACCCAGTACTTC

v_call: TRBV5-1
clone_size: .
d_call: TRBD2
j_call: TRBJ2-5
cdr3_aa: CASSTGLAGSQETQYF
cdr3_nt: TGCGCCAGCAGCACCGGACTAGCGGGGAGCCAAGAGACCCAGTACTTC

v_call: TRBV6-6
clone_size: .
d_call: .
j_call: TRBJ2-2
cdr3_aa: CASVPGGQLNTGELFF
cdr3_nt: TGTGCCAGCGTCCCCGGGGGACAGCTGAACACCGGGGAGCTGTTTTTT

v_call: TRBV5-6
clone_size: .
d_call: .
j_call: TRBJ2-5
cdr3_aa: CASRGGGGKTQYF
cdr3_nt: TGTGCCAGCAGAGGGGGTGGGGGAAAGACCCAGTACTTC

v_call: TRBV2
clone_size: .
d_call: .
j_call: TRBJ2-2
cdr3_aa: CASSEPPPGELFF
cdr3_nt: TGTGCCAGCAGTGAACCCCCCCCCGGGGAGCTGTTTTTT

v_call: TRBV6-6
clone_size: .
d_call: .
j_call: TRBJ1-5
cdr3_aa: CASSYGENQPQHF
cdr3_nt: TGTGCCAGCAGTTACGGGGAGAATCAGCCCCAGCATTTT

v_call: TRBV28
clone_size: .
d_call: .
j_call: TRBJ2-2
cdr3_aa: CATSGQNTGELFF
cdr3_nt: TGTGCCACCTCCGGTCAGAACACCGGGGAGCTGTTTTTT

v_call: TRBV5-4
clone_size: .
d_call: TRBD1
j_call: TRBJ1-1
cdr3_aa: CASSYRQGDQEIEAFF
cdr3_nt: TGTGCCAGCAGTTACAGACAGGGGGATCAGGAAATTGAAGCTTTCTTT

v_call: TRBV19
clone_size: .
d_call: TRBD1
j_call: TRBJ1-2
cdr3_aa: CATTTGGAYGYTF
cdr3_nt: TGTGCCACCACGACAGGGGGCGCTTATGGCTACACCTTC

v_call: TRBV5-1
clone_size: .
d_call: .
j_call: TRBJ2-3
cdr3_aa: CASTFQGGLNTDTQYF
cdr3_nt: TGCGCCAGCACTTTCCAGGGGGGGCTTAACACAGATACGCAGTATTTT

v_call: TRBV7-8
clone_size: .
d_call: .
j_call: TRBJ2-7
cdr3_aa: CASSAMGVYYEQYF
cdr3_nt: TGTGCCAGCAGCGCCATGGGGGTTTATTACGAGCAGTACTTC

v_call: TRBV4-2
clone_size: .
d_call: TRBD1
j_call: TRBJ1-6
cdr3_aa: CASSLAGTGGFSPLHF
cdr3_nt: TGTGCCAGCAGCCTAGCCGGGACAGGTGGATTTTCACCCCTCCACTTT

v_call: TRBV7-8
clone_size: .
d_call: .
j_call: TRBJ1-2
cdr3_aa: CASSALLGGYTF
cdr3_nt: TGTGCCAGCAGCGCCCTCCTTGGTGGCTACACCTTC

v_call: TRBV19
clone_size: .
d_call: .
j_call: TRBJ1-4
cdr3_aa: CASSSLQVSEKLFF
cdr3_nt: TGTGCCAGTAGTTCTCTTCAGGTCTCTGAAAAACTGTTTTTT

v_call: TRBV30
clone_size: .
d_call: .
j_call: TRBJ1-2
cdr3_aa: CALFHRLGYTF
cdr3_nt: TGTGCCTTATTCCACAGGCTTGGCTACACCTTC

v_call: TRBV7-2
clone_size: .
d_call: .
j_call: TRBJ2-7
cdr3_aa: CASSLGMGVFYEQYF
cdr3_nt: TGTGCCAGCAGCTTAGGGATGGGGGTGTTCTACGAGCAGTACTTC

v_call: TRBV2
clone_size: .
d_call: .
j_call: TRBJ1-4
cdr3_aa: CASKDRLATNEKLFF
cdr3_nt: TGTGCCAGCAAGGACAGACTAGCAACTAATGAAAAACTGTTTTTT

v_call: TRBV5-1
clone_size: .
d_call: .
j_call: TRBJ2-3
cdr3_aa: CASSLETDTQYF
cdr3_nt: TGCGCCAGCAGCTTGGAGACAGATACGCAGTATTTT

v_call: TRBV6-5
clone_size: .
d_call: .
j_call: TRBJ1-2
cdr3_aa: CASSRTPHYGYTF
cdr3_nt: TGTGCCAGCAGTAGGACACCTCACTATGGCTACACCTTC

v_call: TRBV2
clone_size: .
d_call: .
j_call: TRBJ1-1
cdr3_aa: CASTLGTTNTEAFF
cdr3_nt: TGTGCCAGCACTTTAGGGACAACGAACACTGAAGCTTTCTTT

v_call: TRBV6-5
clone_size: .
d_call: .
j_call: TRBJ1-2
cdr3_aa: CASSSPGRPASGYTF
cdr3_nt: TGTGCCAGCAGTTCCCCGGGCAGGCCTGCTAGTGGCTACACCTTC

v_call: TRBV9
clone_size: .
d_call: TRBD2
j_call: TRBJ2-7
cdr3_aa: CASSKSGGALYEQYF
cdr3_nt: TGTGCCAGCAGCAAAAGCGGGGGGGCCCTCTACGAGCAGTACTTC

v_call: TRBV7-2
clone_size: .
d_call: TRBD1
j_call: TRBJ2-5
cdr3_aa: CASSSSDRAQETQYF
cdr3_nt: TGTGCCAGCAGCTCCTCCGACAGGGCTCAAGAGACCCAGTACTTC